The 27 T cell receptor beta chains given below trace back to one sample, sequenced in a study of shared clonotypes between healthy human individuals (dated by TCRdb to between 2020 and 2021). The library was obtained by the immunoSEQ multiplex PCR assay. The immuneACCESS repertoire file appears here via TCRdb, limited to in-frame rearrangements. These files lack a portion of the clones; in checked studies, under half of the deficit traces to unresolved V genes, and the cause of the others is not known. The sample yields around 510,000 clones; around 96% were counted once. The ten biggest clones cover 0.05% to 0.08% of the sample. What was sequenced was naive CD4+ T cells sorted from blood. The cell subset or site label for this specimen denotes: CD45RA+ positively selected. These receptors were taken from a woman aged 25-40 years in good health.

The V and J genes are TRBV11-2 and TRBJ2-1; 13 nucleotides match TRBD2. Trimming at V came to 7 bases and at J to 0 bases, leaving 3 bases not matched to a gene. Germline V lookup: CDR1 SGHAT, CDR2 FQNNGV. CDR3 length equals 16 residues. The CDR3 reads CASKRTSGSSYNEQFF. CDR3 coding DNA: TGTGCCAGCAAAAGGACTAGCGGGAGCTCCTACAATGAGCAGTTCTTC.

The V and J genes are TRBV11-2 and TRBJ2-7; 9 positions agree with TRBD2. The germline V gene has CDR1 SGHAT and CDR2 FQNNGV. There are 16 residues in the CDR3. V trimming: 2 bases; J trimming: 1 base; junction bases outside the gene matches: 6. The CDR3 nucleotides read TGTGCCAGCAGCTTATCGCTAGCGGGATTATCCTACGAGCAGTACTTC. Protein sequence: CASSLSLAGLSYEQYF. The entire variable domain, with the rest obtained from reference TRBV11-2 and TRBJ2-7, is as follows: EAGVAQSPRYKIIEKRQSVAFWCNPISGHATLYWYQQILGQGPKLLIQFQNNGVVDDSQLPKDRFSAERLKGVDSTLKIQPAKLEDSAVYLCASSLSLAGLSYEQYFGPGTRLTVT.

This chain connects TRBV10-2 to TRBJ2-6; D unclear. The CDR3 has 15 amino acids. Germline V CDR1 and CDR2: WSHSY, SAAADI. The V end was cut by 3 bases, the J end by 0 bases, with 6 bases between. CDR3 nucleotides: TGCGCCAGCAGTGAAGGATACTCTGGGGCCAACGTCCTGACTTTC. Translation: CASSEGYSGANVLTF.

The table lists this clone with a count of one. V gene TRBV7-9 combines with J gene TRBJ1-1, with D possibly matching TRBD1 (6 bases). The germline V and J ends were trimmed by 1 base and 4 bases, with 10 bases remaining between them. CDR1 and CDR2 from the germline V gene are SEHNR and FQNEAQ (reference sequence). The CDR3 sequence is 14 residues long. For the CDR3, the DNA is TGTGCCAGCAGCTTAGGACAGGCGAGCACTGAAGCTTTCTTT. Residues: CASSLGQASTEAFF.

The V call is TRBV25-1, the J call TRBJ2-1; D perhaps matches TRBD2 (5 bases). The germline V gene has CDR1 MGHDK and CDR2 SYGVNS. The V gene lost 1 base and the J gene lost 7 bases, with 11 bases spanning the gap. CDR3 length: 14 residues. The CDR3 bases are TGTGCCAGCAGTGAATTTGGGCCGGGGAATGAGCAGTTCTTC. Protein: CASSEFGPGNEQFF. Filled out from reference TRBV25-1 and TRBJ2-1, the complete variable domain reads EADIYQTPRYLVIGTGKKITLECSQTMGHDKMYWYQQDPGMELHLIHYSYGVNSTEKGDLSSESTVSRIRTEHFPLTLESARPSHTSQYLCASSEFGPGNEQFFGPGTRLTVL.

The chain employs TRBV4-2 and TRBJ1-1, with D unclear. Trimming pared 4 bases from V and 1 base from J, leaving 13 bases between. The CDR3 spans 15 residues. The germline V gene has CDR1 LGHNA and CDR2 YNFKEQ. CDR3 sequence: CASSPDIIGNTEAFF. The CDR3 bases are TGTGCCAGCAGCCCTGATATTATAGGGAACACTGAAGCTTTCTTT.

V gene TRBV5-4 combines with J gene TRBJ2-7, with D uncertain. Germline CDR1 reads SGHNT; CDR2 reads YYREEE (reference sequence). V shed 1 base and J shed 3 bases, with 8 bases lying between them. This CDR3 comprises 13 residues. CDR3 region: CASSLSGGYEQYF. The DNA of the CDR3 is TGTGCCAGCAGCTTGAGTGGCGGCTACGAGCAGTACTTC.

V usage is TRBV25-1 and J usage is TRBJ2-3; D is undetermined. The length of the CDR3 is 15 residues. Germline V lookup: CDR1 MGHDK, CDR2 SYGVNS. Deletions cut 3 bases from V and 2 bases from J, with 12 bases between. The CDR3 here is CASSDRPPLTDTQYF. The CDR3 nucleotides read TGTGCCAGCAGTGATAGACCTCCGCTCACAGATACGCAGTATTTT. Complete variable domain (other parts from reference TRBV25-1 and TRBJ2-3): EADIYQTPRYLVIGTGKKITLECSQTMGHDKMYWYQQDPGMELHLIHYSYGVNSTEKGDLSSESTVSRIRTEHFPLTLESARPSHTSQYLCASSDRPPLTDTQYFGPGTRLTVL.

Points on this clone: The sample holds other DNA sequences that translate to the same CDR3. The chain joins TRBV28 to TRBJ2-3; 10 bases fit TRBD2. The V and J ends lost 6 bases and 3 bases, in that order; junction bases with no gene match: 3. From germline, CDR1 is MDHEN and CDR2 SYDVKM. The CDR3 spans 14 residues. The CDR3 DNA follows: TGTGCCAGCAGGCTAGCGGGAGTTACAGATACGCAGTATTTT. Its translation: CASRLAGVTDTQYF.

V is TRBV4-2 and J is TRBJ2-7; TRBD1 is a possible D gene (5 bases). Deletions cut 6 bases from V and 6 bases from J, with 15 bases between. The germline CDR1 and CDR2 sequences are LGHNA and YNFKEQ. This CDR3 is built from 13 residues. The CDR3 DNA is TGTGCCAGCAGGCTGACCCTGGGGCGCGAGCAGTACTTC. Protein sequence: CASRLTLGREQYF.

V usage is TRBV7-9 and J usage is TRBJ2-5, with 11 bases fitting TRBD1. This CDR3 region has 15 residues. CDR1 is SEHNR and CDR2 is FQNEAQ in the germline V gene (reference sequence). Trimming cost V 2 bases and J 4 bases; bases outside gene matches: 3. CDR3 in DNA: TGTGCCAGCAGCTTAAAGGGACAGGGGGTAGAGACCCAGTACTTC. Translating it yields CASSLKGQGVETQYF.

V and J are TRBV27 and TRBJ1-3; D remains unclear. The V and J ends lost 1 base and 1 base respectively, with 2 bases between them. The length of the CDR3 is 13 residues. Germline V gene lookup returns CDR1 MNHEY and CDR2 SMNVEV (reference sequence). DNA for the CDR3: TGTGCCAGCAGTTTATGGTCTGGAAACACCATATATTTT. Its translation is CASSLWSGNTIYF.

The rearrangement links TRBV6-1 to TRBJ2-3; TRBD2 matches 13 bases. The CDR3 covers 16 residues. V lost 6 bases to trimming and J lost 4 bases; unmatched junction nucleotides: 7. Germline CDR1 reads MNHNS; CDR2 reads SASEGT. This chain's CDR3 is CASRELAGGRPDTQYF. CDR3 DNA sequence: TGTGCCAGCAGAGAACTAGCGGGAGGGCGGCCAGATACGCAGTATTTT.

This sequence joins TRBV18 and TRBJ2-7, with 10 bases lining up with TRBD2. The CDR3 runs 14 residues. Germline CDR1 and CDR2: KGHSH and LQKENI. J gave up 5 bases and V 3 bases, and 4 bases lay outside the gene matches. CDR3 sequence: CASSPGLAFDEQYF. CDR3 bases: TGTGCCAGCTCACCGGGACTAGCGTTCGACGAGCAGTACTTC.

The gene calls are TRBV6-5 and TRBJ2-2; D may be TRBD1 or TRBD2 (5 bases each). CDR3 length: 13 residues. Trimming left V 4 bases short and J 6 bases short, with 9 bases between. CDR1 is MNHEY, CDR2 SVGAGI, per germline. CDR3 residues: CASSLRGAGELFF. For the CDR3, the DNA is TGTGCCAGCAGTTTGAGGGGCGCCGGGGAGCTGTTTTTT.

The chain is built from TRBV5-4 and TRBJ2-3; 13 nucleotides line up with TRBD2. The CDR3 contains 17 residues. Losses at the gene ends were 3 bases for V and 3 bases for J; bases not matched to a gene: 7. The germline V gene encodes CDR1 SGHNT and CDR2 YYREEE (reference sequence). The CDR3 loop is CASSSLAGGLMTDTQYF. Written as DNA, the CDR3 is TGTGCCAGCAGCTCACTAGCGGGAGGGCTTATGACAGATACGCAGTATTTT.

J is TRBJ2-3 and V is TRBV10-3; no firm D call. Trimming took 3 bases from V and 6 from J, leaving 7 bases between them. Germline V gene data show CDR1 as ENHRY and CDR2 as SYGVKD. The CDR3 extends over 12 amino acids. The CDR3 region is CAISDPADTQYF. CDR3 coding DNA: TGTGCCATCAGTGACCCCGCCGATACGCAGTATTTT.

The chain carries TRBV7-9 and TRBJ2-7, with D perhaps matching TRBD1 (6 bases). Germline CDR1 reads SEHNR; CDR2 reads FQNEAQ (reference sequence). V lost 6 bases, J lost 6 bases, and 12 bases lay in between. CDR3 length equals 12 residues. The CDR3 is CASSNRDPEQYF. The CDR3 bases are TGTGCCAGCAGTAACAGGGACCCCGAGCAGTACTTC.

This chain uses TRBV5-1 with TRBJ1-4; a weak D match, TRBD1 (5 bases). CDR1 and CDR2 from the germline V gene are SGHRS and YFSETQ. This CDR3 is built from 15 residues. Trimming shortened V by 4 bases and J by 3 bases, and 13 bases separated the two germline ends. This chain's CDR3 is CASSEGRGPNEKLFF. The CDR3 nucleotides are TGCGCCAGCAGCGAAGGGAGGGGCCCTAATGAAAAACTGTTTTTT.

This clone showed up just once. The CDR3 sequence is CASSDQTGLTEAFF. The CDR3 DNA reads TGTGCCAGCAGCGACCAGACAGGGCTCACTGAAGCTTTCTTT. V usage is TRBV6-1 and J usage is TRBJ1-1, with 7 bases identical to TRBD1. The CDR3 sequence is 14 residues long. The germline CDR1 and CDR2 sequences are MNHNS and SASEGT. Trimming cost V 6 bases and J 4 bases; bases outside gene matches: 8.

The V and J genes are TRBV29-1 and TRBJ1-1; no firm D call. CDR1 and CDR2 from the germline V gene are SQVTM and ANQGSEA. The CDR3 totals 13 residues. V shed 2 bases and J shed 0 bases, with 7 bases lying between them. CDR3 DNA sequence: TGCAGCGTTGAATCCAACATGAACACTGAAGCTTTCTTT. It codes for CSVESNMNTEAFF. Full variable domain (outside the CDR3, taken from reference TRBV29-1 and TRBJ1-1): SAVISQKPSRDICQRGTSLTIQCQVDSQVTMMFWYRQQPGQSLTLIATANQGSEATYESGFVIDKFPISRPNLTFSTLTVSNMSPEDSSIYLCSVESNMNTEAFFGQGTRLTVV.

The rearrangement uses TRBV7-2 and TRBJ2-3; D is uncertain. This CDR3 region has 13 residues. Trimming took off 5 bases at V and 2 bases at J, with 8 bases between the two ends. Germline CDR1 is SGHTA and CDR2 is FQGNSA. The CDR3 nucleotides read TGTGCCAGCAGCCCCCGGAACACAGATACGCAGTATTTT. The encoded protein is CASSPRNTDTQYF.

A remark on this clone: Other nucleotide sequences from this sample produce the same CDR3. This sequence joins TRBV5-1 and TRBJ2-7, with TRBD2 matching 8 bases. Germline V gene data show CDR1 as SGHRS and CDR2 as YFSETQ. This CDR3 is 15 amino acids long. Trimming removed 4 bases from V and 0 bases from J; junction bases left unmatched: 6. CDR3 residues: CASSPGAGDSYEQYF. CDR3 DNA sequence: TGCGCCAGCAGCCCAGGAGCGGGAGACTCCTACGAGCAGTACTTC.

V is TRBV27 and J is TRBJ2-7, with TRBD1 as a possible D gene (6 bases). Per the germline V gene, CDR1 is MNHEY and CDR2 is SMNVEV (reference sequence). The V end lost 5 bases, the J end lost 2 bases, and 13 bases lay between the germline ends. CDR3 size: 14 residues. The CDR3 sequence is CASSADRPPYEQYF. In nucleotides, the CDR3 is TGTGCCAGCAGTGCTGACAGGCCACCCTACGAGCAGTACTTC.

The chain combines TRBV28 with TRBJ2-3, with unresolved D. Germline values: CDR1 MDHEN, CDR2 SYDVKM. Between the trimmed V and J ends, which lost 2 bases and 2 bases, there was a span of 8 bases. This CDR3 spans 14 amino acids. Here the CDR3 DNA reads TGTGCCAGCAGTTTAGGGCCCCCCACAGATACGCAGTATTTT. Translation gives CASSLGPPTDTQYF.

CDR3 amino acids: CASSLLLNTEAFF. CDR3 nucleotides: TGCGCCAGCAGCCTGTTGCTGAACACTGAAGCTTTCTTT. The rearrangement links TRBV5-1 to TRBJ1-1, with D unresolved. V was trimmed by 4 bases and J by 0 bases, leaving 7 bases between them. From germline, CDR1 is SGHRS and CDR2 YFSETQ. CDR3 length: 13 residues.

This clone was detected once. The chain carries TRBV19 and TRBJ2-5, with D hard to call. With the DNA end fitting TRBJ2-7 better, the J assignment may be wrong. CDR3 size: 11 residues. Germline V CDR1 and CDR2: LNHDA, SQIVND (reference sequence). The CDR3 region is CASSSSYEQYF. The CDR3 DNA follows: TGTGCCAGTAGTAGCTCCTACGAGCAGTACTTC.